These 5 T cell receptor beta chains originate from one sample sequenced in a study of T cells in Graves' hyperthyroidism and ophthalmopathy (dated by TCRdb to between 2018 and 2020). Library preparation was by multiplex PCR. The sequencer was an Illumina HiSeq 2000. TCR beta CDR3 regions were amplified from RNA transcripts. The TCR CDR3 was subjected to a first round of RT-PCR using the HTBI primer set and the Qiagen OneStep RT-PCR kit. The public sequencing data were trimmed at Q25 with fastp and processed into clonotypes with MiXCR by TCRdb, which kept only in-frame beta chains. Each CDR3 protein gets just one entry, which takes the most common genes and DNA from the rows behind it. The sample table shows about 360,000 distinct CDR3 sequences, and about 18% are seen once. The top ten clonotypes cover about 3.7% of the sample. Sequencing was performed on blood. These receptors were collected from a woman aged 18-30 years with Graves' hyperthyroidism.

This clonotype has more than one count but fewer than ten. V usage is TRBV9 and J usage is TRBJ2-1; 10 bases map to TRBD2. Germline assignment: CDR1 SGDLS and CDR2 YYNGEE. Trimming removed 3 bases from V and 2 bases from J; junction bases left unmatched: 5. This CDR3 is built from 16 residues. CDR3 in amino acids: CASSALLAGAYNEQFF. The CDR3 nucleotides are TGTGCCAGCAGCGCCCTCCTAGCGGGGGCCTACAATGAGCAGTTCTTC.

This clonotype was observed a few times. The V call is TRBV12-3 or TRBV12-4, the J call TRBJ2-3; maybe TRBD2 (5 bases). V dropped 4 bases and J dropped 4 bases, with 12 bases sitting between them. This CDR3 has 14 residues. CDR3 in DNA: TGTGCCAGCAGTTCCTGGAGGCCCCCAGATACGCAGTATTTT. It yields the protein CASSSWRPPDTQYF.

In this sample, this clonotype turned up a few times. The J gene is TRBJ2-2, the V gene TRBV4-1, with D perhaps TRBD2 (6 bases). CDR1 and CDR2 (germline): MGHRA, YSYEKL. The CDR3 length is 19 residues. V lost 3 bases, J lost 2 bases, and 22 bases lay in between. The CDR3 region has the DNA TGCGCCAGCAGCCAGGGTTTACGCGGGGCCAAGATTAACACCGGGGAGCTGTTTTTT. As protein: CASSQGLRGAKINTGELFF.

Ten or more counts support this clonotype. V gene TRBV18 combines with J gene TRBJ1-1; D is uncertain. Looked up from germline, CDR1 is KGHSH and CDR2 is LQKENI. Trimming cost V 2 bases and J 7 bases, with 14 bases left between them. The CDR3 is made up of 14 amino acids. CDR3 protein: CASSPSTQHGEAFF. In DNA form, the CDR3 reads TGTGCCAGCTCACCATCAACCCAACATGGTGAAGCTTTCTTT.

The gene calls are TRBV6-1 and TRBJ1-1; D might be TRBD1 (5 bases). The V gene lost 11 bases and the J gene lost 5 bases, with 15 bases spanning the gap. The length of the CDR3 is 12 residues. Germline V lookup: CDR1 MNHNS, CDR2 SASEGT. The CDR3 sequence is CAGTRSGTEAFF. For the CDR3, the DNA is TGTGCCGGTACACGATCAGGGACTGAAGCTTTCTTT.